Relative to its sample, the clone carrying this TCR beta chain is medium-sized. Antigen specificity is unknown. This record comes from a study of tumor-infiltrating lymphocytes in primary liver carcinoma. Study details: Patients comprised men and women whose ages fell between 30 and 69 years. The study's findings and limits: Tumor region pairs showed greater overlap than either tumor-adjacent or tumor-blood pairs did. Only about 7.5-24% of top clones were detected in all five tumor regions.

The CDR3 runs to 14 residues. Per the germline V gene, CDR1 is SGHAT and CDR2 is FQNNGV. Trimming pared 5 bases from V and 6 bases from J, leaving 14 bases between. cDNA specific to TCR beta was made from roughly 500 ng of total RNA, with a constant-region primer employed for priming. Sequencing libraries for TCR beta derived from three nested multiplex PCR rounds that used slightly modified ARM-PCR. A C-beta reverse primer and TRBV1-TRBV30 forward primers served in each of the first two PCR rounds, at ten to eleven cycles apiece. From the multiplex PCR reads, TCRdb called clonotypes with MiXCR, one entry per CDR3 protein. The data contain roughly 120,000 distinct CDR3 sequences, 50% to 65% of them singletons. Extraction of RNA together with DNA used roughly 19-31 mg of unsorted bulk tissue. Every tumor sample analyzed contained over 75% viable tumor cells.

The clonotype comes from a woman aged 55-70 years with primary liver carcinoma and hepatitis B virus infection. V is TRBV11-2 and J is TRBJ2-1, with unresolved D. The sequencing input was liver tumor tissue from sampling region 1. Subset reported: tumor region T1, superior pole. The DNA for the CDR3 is TGTGCCAGCAGCCAGAGGAACGTCCGCAATGAGCAGTTCTTC. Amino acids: CASSQRNVRNEQFF.